These T cell receptor beta chains were read from a single sample in a study of cytomegalovirus exposure and HLA in healthy donors. Sequenced by immunoSEQ multiplex PCR; TCRdb stores in-frame clones only, minus some. This sample carries roughly 120,000 clones, around 76% of them seen once, and the ten largest clones take about 15%. Sequenced material: PBMCs. These receptors were taken from a man in his fifties or sixties in good health and CMV-seropositive. Each CDR3 is given with its conserved first and last residue. D genes are given only for firm matches.

d_call v_call cdr3_aa
TRBD1 TRBV11-2 CASSLDGQGVSYEQYF
TRBD2 TRBV28 CASTELAGGYEQYF
- TRBV6-5 CASSYSGREGYTF
TRBD1 TRBV5-1 CASSTTGDLNTIYF
TRBD1 TRBV9 CASSVSGTGAQGLFF
- TRBV6-5 CATRGGETNYGYTF
TRBD1 TRBV10-3 CAISGRGTGGDPQHF
- TRBV5-1 CASSLTGPSLDTEAFF
TRBD2 TRBV19 CASSIGGLGGRGEQYF
TRBD1 TRBV18 CASSRTGTSNQPQHF
TRBD1 TRBV28 CASSSRDRGPAYEQYF
- TRBV18 CASSPGLKETQYF
- TRBV18 CASSPPTGKGNTIYF
TRBD1 TRBV7-9 CASSSTDRDSYEQYF
- TRBV11-3 CASSFMGQYEQYF
- TRBV10-1 CASSATGNTGELFF
- TRBV7-9 CASSKRPGLLLRDSYEQYF
- TRBV5-6 CASSLGGTDTQYF
- TRBV19 CASSIGGQLDYGYTF
- TRBV4-3 CASSQVGLGGTDTQYF
- TRBV4-3 CASSQEDRPSGEAFF
TRBD1 TRBV5-1 CASSLRTGRENTEAFF
TRBD2 TRBV7-8 CASSSTGTSGDTDTQYF
- TRBV10-3 CAISAPTGSTNEQFF
- TRBV27 CASSSSGTEDYEQYF